The 23 T cell receptor beta chains below all came from one sample that was sequenced in a study of STAT5B mutations in CD4+ large granular lymphocyte leukemia. The protocol was immunoSEQ multiplex PCR, while the TCRdb copy is restricted to in-frame clones and leaves out a portion. The table lists approximately 24,000 clones, 78% of them singletons. Material for sequencing was CD4+ T cells from blood buffy coats. Receptor source: a human donor in good health.

The chain links TRBV7-2 to TRBJ2-5, with 7 bases fitting TRBD2. The DNA end lines up better with TRBJ2-7; the J call may be wrong. Germline lookup yields CDR1 SGHTA and CDR2 FQGNSA. The CDR3 sequence is 15 residues long. The CDR3 sequence: CASSLALASGYEQYF. The CDR3 DNA reads TGTGCCAGCAGCTTAGCGCTGGCTAGCGGTTACGAGCAGTACTTC.

CDR3 in amino acids: CASSLARTRGYNEQFF. Here the CDR3 DNA reads TGTGCCAGCAGCTTAGCGCGTACGAGGGGATACAATGAGCAGTTCTTC. The chain recombines TRBV7-9 with TRBJ2-1; D is perhaps TRBD1 or TRBD2 (5 bases each). The V and J ends lost 0 bases and 4 bases respectively, with 13 bases between them. The germline CDR1 and CDR2 sequences are SEHNR and FQNEAQ (reference sequence). This CDR3 region has 16 residues. The full variable domain, rest sourced from reference TRBV7-9 and TRBJ2-1, is DTGVSQNPRHKITKRGQNVTFRCDPISEHNRLYWYRQTLGQGPEFLTYFQNEAQLEKSRLLSDRFSAERPKGSFSTLEIQRTEQGDSAMYLCASSLARTRGYNEQFFGPGTRLTVL.

The genes are TRBV30 and TRBJ1-5; D not resolved. The CDR3 has 14 residues. Germline V CDR1 and CDR2: GTSNPN, SVGIG (reference sequence). Trimming left V 0 bases short and J 7 bases short, with 13 bases between. The CDR3 sequence is CAWSVQPPNQPQHF. The CDR3 DNA is TGTGCCTGGAGTGTACAGCCGCCTAACCAGCCCCAGCATTTT.

CDR3 residues: CASSFAPQPSSYNEQFF. For the CDR3, the DNA is TGTGCCAGCAGCTTTGCTCCGCAGCCGAGCTCCTACAATGAGCAGTTCTTC. This chain joins TRBV7-3 and TRBJ2-1; D not certain. The CDR3 has 17 amino acids. V was trimmed by 3 bases and J by 0 bases, leaving 15 bases between them. Germline CDR1 is SGHTA and CDR2 is FQGTGA.

The CDR3 is CASSPLRLSYNEQFF. CDR3 in DNA: TGTGCCAGCAGTCCACTCAGACTCTCCTACAATGAGCAGTTCTTC. The chain uses TRBV7-2 and TRBJ2-1; no clear D. The germline V gene encodes CDR1 SGHTA and CDR2 FQGNSA. V was clipped by 6 bases and J by 0 bases, with 12 bases between them. This CDR3 region has 15 residues.

The chain uses TRBV6-1 and TRBJ1-6; TRBD1 is a possible D gene (5 bases). V shed 3 bases and J shed 7 bases, with 22 bases lying between them. The CDR3 is 18 residues long. CDR1 and CDR2 from the germline V gene are MNHNS and SASEGT. The CDR3 bases are TGTGCCAGCAGTGATGCGCGGGACGCCGTCTTTGGCAATTCACCCCTCCACTTT. It encodes CASSDARDAVFGNSPLHF.

The chain is built from TRBV5-1 and TRBJ1-3; possible D gene TRBD1, 5 bases. CDR3 length equals 15 residues. V lost 1 base to trimming and J lost 3 bases, with 11 bases between them. Germline V gene sequence: CDR1 SGHRS, CDR2 YFSETQ. The CDR3 here is CASSLTTGGGNTIYF. The CDR3, as DNA: TGCGCCAGCAGCTTGACCACCGGGGGTGGAAACACCATATATTTT.

In this sample, this clone turned up a few times. The V call is TRBV7-2, the J call TRBJ2-7, with 9 bases matching TRBD1. The CDR3 runs 15 residues. J lost 5 bases, V lost 4 bases, and 9 bases had no gene match. Germline V gene data show CDR1 as SGHTA and CDR2 as FQGNSA. The CDR3 DNA is TGTGCCAGCAGCTCACAGGGGGCGCTGGGGGACGAGCAGTACTTC. It specifies CASSSQGALGDEQYF.

This chain uses TRBV5-1 with TRBJ2-2; no clear D. In germline, CDR1 is SGHRS, CDR2 YFSETQ. This CDR3 contains 14 residues. Trimming shortened V by 3 bases and J by 0 bases, and 6 bases separated the two germline ends. This chain's CDR3 is CASSSDTNTGELFF. DNA of the CDR3: TGCGCCAGCAGCTCGGATACGAACACCGGGGAGCTGTTTTTT. Combining the CDR3 with reference TRBV5-1 and TRBJ2-2 gives the whole variable domain KAGVTQTPRYLIKTRGQQVTLSCSPISGHRSVSWYQQTPGQGLQFLFEYFSETQRNKGNFPGRFSGRQFSNSRSEMNVSTLELGDSALYLCASSSDTNTGELFFGEGSRLTVL.

This clone occurred once. The chain joins TRBV6-5 to TRBJ2-2, with 8 nucleotides matching TRBD1. CDR3 length: 15 amino acids. V was pared by 6 bases and J by 4 bases, with 7 bases of the junction left unmatched. The V gene's germline CDR1 is MNHEY and CDR2 SVGAGI. The CDR3 coding sequence is TGTGCCAGCAGACCGACAGGGGTTTTCACCGGGGAGCTGTTTTTT. It specifies CASRPTGVFTGELFF.

V and J are TRBV7-6 and TRBJ1-2; unclear D gene. From germline, CDR1 is SGHVS and CDR2 FNYEAQ. The CDR3 consists of 15 residues. The germline V and J ends were trimmed by 5 bases and 0 bases, with 13 bases remaining between them. The CDR3 DNA reads as TGTGCCAGCAGCGCCGCCGTGAACCCTAACTATGGCTACACCTTC. It is translated as CASSAAVNPNYGYTF. Complete variable domain (other parts from reference TRBV7-6 and TRBJ1-2): GAGVSQSPRYKVTKRGQDVALRCDPISGHVSLYWYRQALGQGPEFLTYFNYEAQQDKSGLPNDRFSAERPEGSISTLTIQRTEQRDSAMYRCASSAAVNPNYGYTFGSGTRLTVV.

The CDR3 here is CSAAAAKTDTQYF. The DNA for the CDR3 is TGCAGCGCGGCGGCAGCCAAGACAGATACGCAGTATTTT. V is TRBV29-1 and J is TRBJ2-3; D uncertain. V lost 7 bases and J 3 bases, leaving 14 bases between the germline ends. The germline gives CDR1 SQVTM, CDR2 ANQGSEA. This CDR3 region has 13 residues.

The chain uses TRBV2 and TRBJ1-3, with D maybe TRBD1 (5 bases). This CDR3 is built from 15 residues. The V end lost 2 bases, the J end lost 0 bases, and 8 bases lay between the germline ends. Germline V gives CDR1 SNHLY, CDR2 FYNNEI. CDR3 in DNA: TGTGCCAGCAGTGAATGGGGGAACTCTGGAAACACCATATATTTT. Translating gives CASSEWGNSGNTIYF.

The J gene is TRBJ2-7, the V gene TRBV23-1; TRBD2 is a possible D gene (6 bases). TRBV23-1 qualifies as an ORF whose function is uncertain. V dropped 3 bases and J dropped 2 bases, with 17 bases sitting between them. The CDR3 length is 16 residues. The CDR3 DNA reads as TGCGCCAGCAGTCAGAAGGGACTCAAGCTCCCCTACGAGCAGTACTTC. Translation gives CASSQKGLKLPYEQYF.

This chain joins TRBV7-6 and TRBJ1-6; 8 bases line up with TRBD1. Germline-derived CDR1 and CDR2 are SGHVS and FNYEAQ. CDR3 length equals 15 residues. The V and J ends lost 5 bases and 10 bases, in that order; junction bases with no gene match: 10. As DNA, the CDR3 is TGTGCCAGCAGCACTGGCGGGACAGGACAATCACCCCTCCACTTT. This sequence encodes CASSTGGTGQSPLHF.

V and J are TRBV28 and TRBJ2-2; the match to TRBD1 covers 9 bases. The germline V gene has CDR1 MDHEN and CDR2 SYDVKM. This CDR3 region has 14 residues. Trimming took 6 bases from V and 7 from J; bases not matched to a gene: 6. The DNA of the CDR3 is TGTGCCAGCAGCCCCGGGACAGGGAACGGGGAGCTGTTTTTT. Encoded protein: CASSPGTGNGELFF.

This chain uses TRBV6-1 with TRBJ2-6; D remains ambiguous. The CDR3 is made up of 14 amino acids. Between the trimmed V and J ends, which lost 5 bases and 3 bases, there was a span of 8 bases. Germline CDR1 reads MNHNS; CDR2 reads SASEGT. CDR3 in amino acids: CASSPHSGANVLTF. CDR3 sequence (DNA): TGTGCCAGCAGTCCCCACAGTGGGGCCAACGTCCTGACTTTC.

The chain links TRBV27 to TRBJ2-1; D unclear. The germline V gene has CDR1 MNHEY and CDR2 SMNVEV (reference sequence). The ends were cut back, 5 bases at V and 0 bases at J, with 17 bases in the middle. This CDR3 has 17 amino acids. Written as DNA, the CDR3 is TGTGCCAGCAGTCAGAGGTGGCTTCCTAGCTCCTACAATGAGCAGTTCTTC. Its translation is CASSQRWLPSSYNEQFF.

This sequence joins TRBV27 and TRBJ2-5; D uncertain. Germline lookup yields CDR1 MNHEY and CDR2 SMNVEV (reference sequence). Trimming took off 5 bases at V and 7 bases at J, with 17 bases between the two ends. The CDR3 runs to 14 residues. The CDR3 is CASSRARSAGTQYF. The CDR3 DNA follows: TGTGCCAGCAGTCGGGCTCGTTCTGCAGGGACCCAGTACTTC.

V is TRBV23-1 and J is TRBJ2-4, with D uncertain. TRBV23-1 is treated as an ORF (open reading frame) with a function not yet certain. The V end lost 2 bases, the J end lost 0 bases, and 14 bases lay between the germline ends. The CDR3 is 17 amino acids. Written as DNA, the CDR3 is TGCGCCAGCAGTCAAAATTCAGGAGCTCTAGCCAAAAACATTCAGTACTTC. It codes for CASSQNSGALAKNIQYF.

There are a few counts of this clone. The V gene is TRBV5-4, the J gene TRBJ2-7; 7 bases match TRBD2. There are 13 residues in the CDR3. V lost 0 bases, J lost 4 bases, and 1 base stayed unmatched. CDR1 SGHNT and CDR2 YYREEE come from the germline V gene (reference sequence). CDR3: CASSLVGGYEQYF. CDR3 DNA sequence: TGTGCCAGCAGCTTGGTGGGGGGGTACGAGCAGTACTTC.

This chain links TRBV29-1 with TRBJ2-3; D may be TRBD1 or TRBD2 (5 bases each). V lost 6 bases and J lost 0, with 10 bases in between. In germline, CDR1 is SQVTM, CDR2 ANQGSEA. CDR3 size: 13 residues. The CDR3 DNA follows: TGCAGCGTCGCCCGGGACAGCACAGATACGCAGTATTTT. Translating it yields CSVARDSTDTQYF.

V is TRBV6-1 and J is TRBJ2-7; the D gene is possibly TRBD1 (5 bases). The ends were cut back, 3 bases at V and 3 bases at J, with 9 bases in the middle. The CDR3 has 13 residues. From germline, CDR1 is MNHNS and CDR2 SASEGT. The CDR3 reads CASSDRVYYEQYF. DNA for the CDR3: TGTGCCAGCAGTGACAGGGTATACTACGAGCAGTACTTC.